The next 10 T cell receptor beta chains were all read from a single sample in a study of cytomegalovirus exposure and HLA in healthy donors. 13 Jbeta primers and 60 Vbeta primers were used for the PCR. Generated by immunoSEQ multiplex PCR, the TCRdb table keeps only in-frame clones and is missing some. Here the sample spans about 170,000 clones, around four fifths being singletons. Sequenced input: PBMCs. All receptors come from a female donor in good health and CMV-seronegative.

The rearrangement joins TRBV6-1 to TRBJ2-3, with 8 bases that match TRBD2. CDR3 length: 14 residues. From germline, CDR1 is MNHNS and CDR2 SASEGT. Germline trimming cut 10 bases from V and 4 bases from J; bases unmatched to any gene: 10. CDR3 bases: TGTGCCACTCATTCAGCGGGAGTATCAGATACGCAGTATTTT. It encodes CATHSAGVSDTQYF.

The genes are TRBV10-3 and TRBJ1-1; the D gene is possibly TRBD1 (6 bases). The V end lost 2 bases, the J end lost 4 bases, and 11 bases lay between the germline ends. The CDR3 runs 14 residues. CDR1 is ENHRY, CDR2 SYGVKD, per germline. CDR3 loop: CAISEGYRVTEAFF. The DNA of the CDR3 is TGTGCCATCAGTGAGGGATACAGGGTCACTGAAGCTTTCTTT.

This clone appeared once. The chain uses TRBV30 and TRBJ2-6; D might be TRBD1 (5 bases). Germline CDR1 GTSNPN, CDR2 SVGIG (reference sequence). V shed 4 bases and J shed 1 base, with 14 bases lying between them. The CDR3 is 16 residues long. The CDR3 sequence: CAWTPAGPSGANVLTF. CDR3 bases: TGTGCCTGGACCCCCGCAGGGCCTTCTGGGGCCAACGTCCTGACTTTC. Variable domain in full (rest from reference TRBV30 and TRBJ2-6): SQTIHQWPATLVQPVGSPLSLECTVEGTSNPNLYWYRQAAGRGLQLLFYSVGIGQISSEVPQNLSASRPQDRQFILSSKKLLLSDSGFYLCAWTPAGPSGANVLTFGAGSRLTVL.

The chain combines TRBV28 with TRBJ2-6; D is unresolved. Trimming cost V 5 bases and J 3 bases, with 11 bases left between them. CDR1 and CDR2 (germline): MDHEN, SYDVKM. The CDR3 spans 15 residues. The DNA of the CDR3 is TGTGCCAGCAGTCTTATCTACGATGGGGCCAACGTCCTGACTTTC. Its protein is CASSLIYDGANVLTF.

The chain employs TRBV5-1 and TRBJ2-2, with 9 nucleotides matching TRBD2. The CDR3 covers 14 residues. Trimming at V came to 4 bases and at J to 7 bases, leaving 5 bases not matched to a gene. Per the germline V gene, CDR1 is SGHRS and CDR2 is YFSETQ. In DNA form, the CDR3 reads TGCGCCAGCAGCCGGGGGACTAGCTTCGGGGAGCTGTTTTTT. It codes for CASSRGTSFGELFF.

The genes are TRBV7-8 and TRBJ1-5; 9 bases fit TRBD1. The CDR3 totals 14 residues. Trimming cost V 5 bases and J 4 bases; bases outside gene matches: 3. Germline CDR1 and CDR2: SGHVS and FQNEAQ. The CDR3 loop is CASSRGQGNQPQHF. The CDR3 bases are TGTGCCAGCAGCCGGGGACAGGGTAATCAGCCCCAGCATTTT.

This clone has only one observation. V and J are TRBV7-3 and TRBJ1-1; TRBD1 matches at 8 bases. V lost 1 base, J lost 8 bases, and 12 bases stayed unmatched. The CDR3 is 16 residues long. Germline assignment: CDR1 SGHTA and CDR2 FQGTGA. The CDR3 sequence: CASSLNFRAGGREAFF. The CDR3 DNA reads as TGTGCCAGCAGCTTAAATTTTCGGGCAGGGGGCAGGGAAGCTTTCTTT.

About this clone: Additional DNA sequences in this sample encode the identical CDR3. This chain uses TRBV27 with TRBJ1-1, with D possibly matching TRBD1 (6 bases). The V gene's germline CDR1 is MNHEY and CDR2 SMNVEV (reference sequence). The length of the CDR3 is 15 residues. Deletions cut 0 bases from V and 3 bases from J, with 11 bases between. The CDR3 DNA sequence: TGTGCCAGCAGTTTATCCCAGGGGTTGGACACTGAAGCTTTCTTT. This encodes CASSLSQGLDTEAFF.

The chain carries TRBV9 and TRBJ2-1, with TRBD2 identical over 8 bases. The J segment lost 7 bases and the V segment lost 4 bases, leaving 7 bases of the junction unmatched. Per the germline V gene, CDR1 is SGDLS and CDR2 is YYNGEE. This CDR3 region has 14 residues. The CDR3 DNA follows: TGTGCCAGCAGCTCCAGCGGGGGATTTAATGAGCAGTTCTTC. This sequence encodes CASSSSGGFNEQFF.

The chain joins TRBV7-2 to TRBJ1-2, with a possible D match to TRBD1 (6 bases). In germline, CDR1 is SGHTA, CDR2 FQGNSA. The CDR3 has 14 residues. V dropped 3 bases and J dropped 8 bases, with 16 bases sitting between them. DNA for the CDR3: TGTGCCAGCAGCTTCCAGACAGGCACTATGGGCTACACCTTC. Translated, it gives CASSFQTGTMGYTF.